Described below is a single T cell receptor beta chain sequence and its context. The antigen is unknown. This record comes from a study of cytomegalovirus exposure and HLA in healthy donors. Study-wide background: Across around 400 genotyped donors, over 70% landed in the Caucasian-associated ancestry cluster.

It was with 60 Vbeta and 13 Jbeta primers that the PCR ran. In the original workflow: Approximately 9.9 million shared chains were among the roughly 80 million unique TCR beta chains that a later analysis counted. This table comes from immunoSEQ multiplex PCR, and its TCRdb copy is limited to in-frame clones, with some not included. The V and J calls and clone size come from that table; D and trimming were worked out from the DNA. Of 150,000 to 200,000 clones in the sample, over 65% were seen once. Study conclusions and caveats: When analyzed later, a missense DCLRE1C variant was found to be linked to TCR beta V- and J-gene trimming. Looking again later, the authors saw that most CMV-associated TCR beta chains seemed HLA-restricted.

Germline loops: CDR1 SGHDT, CDR2 YYEEEE. Trimming shortened V by 4 bases and J by 2 bases, and 15 bases separated the two germline ends. The CDR3 is 15 residues long. The rearrangement links TRBV5-6 to TRBJ1-2, with D unresolved. This clonotype was obtained from a man in his sixties in good health and CMV-seronegative. The sample comprised PBMCs. The CDR3 region has the DNA TGTGCCAGCAGCCTGGACGGTACTACAAACTATGGCTACACCTTC. Translated, it gives CASSLDGTTNYGYTF.